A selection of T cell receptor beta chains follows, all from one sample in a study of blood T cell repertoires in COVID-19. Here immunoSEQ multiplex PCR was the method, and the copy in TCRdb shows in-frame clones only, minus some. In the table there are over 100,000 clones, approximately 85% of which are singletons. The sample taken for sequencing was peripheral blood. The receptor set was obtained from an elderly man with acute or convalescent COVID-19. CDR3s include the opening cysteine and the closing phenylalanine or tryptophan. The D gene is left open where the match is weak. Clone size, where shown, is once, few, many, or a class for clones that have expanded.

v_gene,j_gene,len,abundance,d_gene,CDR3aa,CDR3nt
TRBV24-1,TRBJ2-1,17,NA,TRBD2,CATSGPLARMGSNEQFF,TGTGCCACCAGTGGTCCACTAGCGAGGATGGGAAGCAATGAGCAGTTCTTC
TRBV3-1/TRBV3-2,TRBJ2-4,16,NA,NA,CASSLKASGAKNIQYF,TGTGCCAGCAGCCTTAAAGCAAGCGGGGCCAAAAACATTCAGTACTTC
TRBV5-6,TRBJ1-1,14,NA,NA,CASSLVDRQPEAFF,TGTGCCAGCAGCTTGGTGGACAGACAGCCTGAAGCTTTCTTT
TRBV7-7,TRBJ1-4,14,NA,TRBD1,CASSLGTGNEKLFF,TGTGCCAGCAGCTTAGGGACAGGCAATGAAAAACTGTTTTTT
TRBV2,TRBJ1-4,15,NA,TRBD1,CASRTGVFGGEKLFF,TGTGCCAGCAGGACAGGGGTCTTCGGGGGCGAAAAACTGTTTTTT
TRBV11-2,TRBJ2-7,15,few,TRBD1,CASSASGQGTYEQYF,TGTGCCAGCAGCGCCTCCGGACAGGGCACCTACGAGCAGTACTTC
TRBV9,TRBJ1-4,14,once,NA,CASSVGPSGEKLFF,TGTGCCAGCAGCGTAGGCCCTTCAGGGGAGAAACTGTTTTTT
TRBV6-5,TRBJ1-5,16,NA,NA,CASSLFAAERNQPQHF,TGTGCCAGCAGTTTATTTGCGGCTGAGCGTAATCAGCCCCAGCATTTT
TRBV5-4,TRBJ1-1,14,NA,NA,CASSPSTVNTEAFF,TGTGCCAGCAGCCCCTCAACAGTGAACACTGAAGCTTTCTTT
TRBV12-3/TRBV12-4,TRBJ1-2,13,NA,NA,CASSLRQIYGYTF,TGTGCCAGCAGTTTACGACAAATCTATGGCTACACCTTC
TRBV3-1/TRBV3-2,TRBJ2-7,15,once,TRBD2,CASSQRAGGSYEQYF,TGTGCCAGCAGCCAACGAGCGGGAGGTTCCTACGAGCAGTACTTC
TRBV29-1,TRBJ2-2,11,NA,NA,CSGWGHGELFF,TGCAGCGGATGGGGGCACGGGGAGCTGTTTTTT
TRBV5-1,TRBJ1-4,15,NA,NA,CASSPPGGSNEKLFF,TGCGCCAGCAGCCCCCCGGGGGGAAGTAATGAAAAACTGTTTTTT
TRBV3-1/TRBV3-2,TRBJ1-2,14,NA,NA,CASSRREAGDGYTF,TGTGCCAGCAGCCGACGGGAGGCAGGTGATGGCTACACCTTC
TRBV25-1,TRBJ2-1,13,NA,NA,CASKGTSDNEQFF,TGTGCCAGCAAGGGGACTTCGGACAATGAGCAGTTCTTC
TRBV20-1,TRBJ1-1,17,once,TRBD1,CSASPADRGRPNTEAFF,TGCAGTGCTAGTCCGGCCGACAGGGGGCGTCCGAACACTGAAGCTTTCTTT
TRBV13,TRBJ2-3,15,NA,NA,CASSQVQGGADTQYF,TGTGCCAGCAGCCAGGTGCAGGGCGGAGCAGATACGCAGTATTTT
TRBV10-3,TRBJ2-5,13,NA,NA,CAITASVGETQYF,TGTGCCATCACCGCCAGCGTGGGAGAGACCCAGTACTTC
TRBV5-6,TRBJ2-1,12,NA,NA,CASTPGFGEQFF,TGTGCCAGCACCCCAGGGTTTGGCGAGCAGTTCTTC
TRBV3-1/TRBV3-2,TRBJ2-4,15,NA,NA,CASSRKGVAKNIQYF,TGTGCCAGCAGCCGTAAAGGGGTGGCCAAAAACATTCAGTACTTC
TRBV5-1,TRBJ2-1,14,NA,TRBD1,CASSVGQLYNEQFF,TGCGCCAGCAGCGTGGGACAGTTATACAATGAGCAGTTCTTC
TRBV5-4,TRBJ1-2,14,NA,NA,CASSLGQGNYGYTF,TGTGCCAGCAGCTTGGGGCAGGGTAACTATGGCTACACCTTC
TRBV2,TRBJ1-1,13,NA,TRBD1,CASRRTGGRGAFF,TGTGCCAGCAGGCGGACAGGGGGCCGGGGTGCTTTCTTT
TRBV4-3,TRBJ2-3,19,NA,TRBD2,CASSQGGTPDSGRGDTQYF,TGCGCCAGCAGCCAAGGGGGGACTCCCGACAGCGGGAGGGGTGATACGCAGTATTTT
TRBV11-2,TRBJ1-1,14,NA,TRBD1,CASSLVQGVGEAFF,TGTGCCAGCAGCTTAGTGCAGGGGGTGGGAGAAGCTTTCTTT
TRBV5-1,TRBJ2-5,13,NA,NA,CASSSGTKETQYF,TGCGCCAGCAGTTCCGGGACAAAAGAGACCCAGTACTTC
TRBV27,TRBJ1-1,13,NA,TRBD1,CASKPGQGVAAFF,TGTGCCAGCAAACCGGGACAGGGGGTTGCAGCTTTCTTT
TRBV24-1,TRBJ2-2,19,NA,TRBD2,CATSDPAVASGSSTGELFF,TGTGCCACCAGTGACCCTGCTGTGGCTAGCGGGAGTAGCACCGGGGAGCTGTTTTTT
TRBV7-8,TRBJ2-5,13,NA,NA,CASSLRHQETQYF,TGTGCCAGCAGCTTAAGACATCAAGAGACCCAGTACTTC
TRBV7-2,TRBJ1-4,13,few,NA,CASSLGRNEKLFF,TGTGCCAGCAGCTTAGGCAGAAATGAAAAACTGTTTTTT
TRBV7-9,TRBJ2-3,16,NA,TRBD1,CASSPWDRGATDTQYF,TGTGCCAGCAGCCCATGGGACAGGGGAGCAACAGATACGCAGTATTTT
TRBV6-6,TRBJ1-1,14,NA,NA,CASSYSEGRTEAFF,TGTGCCAGCAGTTACTCGGAGGGGAGGACTGAAGCTTTCTTT
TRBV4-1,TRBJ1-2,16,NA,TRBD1,CASSQAPGQVVNGYTF,TGCGCCAGCAGCCAAGCTCCGGGACAGGTCGTTAATGGCTACACCTTC
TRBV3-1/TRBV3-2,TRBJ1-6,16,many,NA,CASSQATVGFNSPLHF,TGTGCCAGCAGCCAAGCGACAGTAGGGTTTAATTCACCCCTCCACTTT
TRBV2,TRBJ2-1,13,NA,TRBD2,CASRGTSESEQFF,TGTGCCAGCAGGGGGACTAGTGAGAGTGAGCAGTTCTTC
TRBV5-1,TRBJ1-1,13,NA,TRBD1,CASSQGGNTEAFF,TGCGCCAGCAGCCAGGGGGGAAACACTGAAGCTTTCTTT
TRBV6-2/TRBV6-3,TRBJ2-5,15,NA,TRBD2,CASSLLAGSGETQYF,TGTGCCAGCAGCCTACTAGCGGGGTCTGGAGAGACCCAGTACTTC
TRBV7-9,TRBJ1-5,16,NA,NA,CASSLSVRGENQPQHF,TGTGCCAGCAGCTTAAGTGTCAGGGGCGAGAATCAGCCCCAGCATTTT
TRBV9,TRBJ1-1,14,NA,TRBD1,CASSVGTANTEAFF,TGTGCCAGCAGCGTCGGGACAGCGAACACTGAAGCTTTCTTT
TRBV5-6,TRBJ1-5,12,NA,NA,CASSALTQPQHF,TGTGCCAGCAGCGCTCTAACTCAGCCCCAGCATTTT